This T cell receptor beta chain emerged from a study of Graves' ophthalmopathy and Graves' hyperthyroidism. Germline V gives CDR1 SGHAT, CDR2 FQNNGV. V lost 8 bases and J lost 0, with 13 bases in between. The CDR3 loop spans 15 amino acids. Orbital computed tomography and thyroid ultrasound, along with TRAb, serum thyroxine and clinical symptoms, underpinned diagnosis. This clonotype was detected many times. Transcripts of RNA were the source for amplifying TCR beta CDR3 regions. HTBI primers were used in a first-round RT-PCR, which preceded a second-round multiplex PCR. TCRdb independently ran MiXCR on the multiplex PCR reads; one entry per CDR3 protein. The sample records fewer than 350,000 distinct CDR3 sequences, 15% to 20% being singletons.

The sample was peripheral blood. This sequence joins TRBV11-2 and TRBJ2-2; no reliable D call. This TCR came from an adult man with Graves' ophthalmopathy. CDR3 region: CASCSTGPNTGELFF. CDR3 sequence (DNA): TGTGCCAGCTGTTCAACGGGCCCGAACACCGGGGAGCTGTTTTTT.